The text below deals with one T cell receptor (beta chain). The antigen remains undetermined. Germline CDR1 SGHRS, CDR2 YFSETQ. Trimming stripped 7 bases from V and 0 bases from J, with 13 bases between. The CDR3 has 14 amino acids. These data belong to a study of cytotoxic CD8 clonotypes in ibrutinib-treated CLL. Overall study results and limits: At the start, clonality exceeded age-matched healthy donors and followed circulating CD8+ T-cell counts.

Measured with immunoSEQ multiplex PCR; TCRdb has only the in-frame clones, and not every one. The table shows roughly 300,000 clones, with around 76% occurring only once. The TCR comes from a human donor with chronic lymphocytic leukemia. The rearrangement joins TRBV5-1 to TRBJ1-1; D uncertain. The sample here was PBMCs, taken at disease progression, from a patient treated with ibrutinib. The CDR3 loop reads CASGGGEMNTEAFF. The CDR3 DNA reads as TGCGCCAGCGGTGGCGGGGAAATGAACACTGAAGCTTTCTTT.